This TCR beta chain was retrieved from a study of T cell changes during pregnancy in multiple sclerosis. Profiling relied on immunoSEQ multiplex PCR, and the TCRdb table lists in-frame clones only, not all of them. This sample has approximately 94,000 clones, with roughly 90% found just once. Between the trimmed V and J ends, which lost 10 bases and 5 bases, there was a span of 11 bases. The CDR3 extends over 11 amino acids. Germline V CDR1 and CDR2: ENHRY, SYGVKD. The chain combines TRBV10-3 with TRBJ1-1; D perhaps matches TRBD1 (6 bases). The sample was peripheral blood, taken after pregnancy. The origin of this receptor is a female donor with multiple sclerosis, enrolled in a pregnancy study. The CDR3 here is CATATGTEAFF. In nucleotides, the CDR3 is TGTGCCACCGCTACAGGGACTGAAGCTTTCTTT.